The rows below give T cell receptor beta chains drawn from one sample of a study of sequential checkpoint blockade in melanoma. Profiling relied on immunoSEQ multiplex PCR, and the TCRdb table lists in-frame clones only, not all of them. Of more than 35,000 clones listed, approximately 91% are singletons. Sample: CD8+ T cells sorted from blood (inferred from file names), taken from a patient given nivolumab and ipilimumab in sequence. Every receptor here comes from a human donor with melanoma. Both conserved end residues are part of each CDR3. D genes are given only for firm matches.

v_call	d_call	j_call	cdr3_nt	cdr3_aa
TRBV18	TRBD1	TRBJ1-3	TGTGCCAGCTCAGCCACAGGGGTTGGAAACACCATATATTTT	CASSATGVGNTIYF
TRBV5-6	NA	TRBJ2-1	TGTGCCAGCAGCTTGGTGGGGGCATCCTACAATGAGCAGTTCTTC	CASSLVGASYNEQFF
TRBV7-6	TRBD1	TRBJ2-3	TGTGCCAGCAGCTTAGTTTCGTCGACAGGGGCCACAGATACGCAGTATTTT	CASSLVSSTGATDTQYF
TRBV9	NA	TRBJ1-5	TGTGCCAGCAGCCTAAGGGGCGATAGCAATCAGCCCCAGCATTTT	CASSLRGDSNQPQHF
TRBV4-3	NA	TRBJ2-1	TGCGCCAGCAGCCAAGATCCCGCCCTTGACAGTGTCCCCTACAATGAGCAGTTCTTC	CASSQDPALDSVPYNEQFF
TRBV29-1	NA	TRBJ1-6	TGCAGCGTTGAGAAGGAGGGGAACAGCCCCTATAATTCACCCCTCCACTTT	CSVEKEGNSPYNSPLHF
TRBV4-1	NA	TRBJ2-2	TGCGCCAGCAGCCAAGCGGAGTTCACCGGGGAGCTGTTTTTT	CASSQAEFTGELFF
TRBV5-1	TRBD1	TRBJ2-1	TGCGCCAGCAGCCCCCGCTCAGGGGGCACCTACAATGAGCAGTTCTTC	CASSPRSGGTYNEQFF
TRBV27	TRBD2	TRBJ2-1	TGTGCCAGCAGTTTAACAGGACTAGCCAATGAGCAGTTCTTC	CASSLTGLANEQFF
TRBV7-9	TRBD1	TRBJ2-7	TGTGCCAGCAGTCAAGCCCTCCGGGACAGAGTCTACGAGCAGTACTTC	CASSQALRDRVYEQYF